This paragraph covers one T cell receptor beta chain sequence. Antigen: not known. Researchers took RNA transcripts and amplified the TCR beta CDR3 regions from them. First-round RT-PCR with HTBI primers amplified the TCR CDR3 region. Using its own MiXCR run on the multiplex PCR reads, TCRdb lists one record per CDR3 protein. The table has some 600,000 distinct CDR3 sequences, approximately 15% seen once. The sample is drawn from a study of T cells in Graves' hyperthyroidism and ophthalmopathy. The germline gives CDR1 SNHLY, CDR2 FYNNEI. V shed 4 bases and J shed 4 bases, with 13 bases lying between them. The length of the CDR3 is 14 residues. General study results and limits: The blood repertoire included most of the expanded thyroid clonotypes above 0.001.

Diagnostic assessment was based on clinical symptoms, serum thyroxine and TRAb, thyroid ultrasound and orbital computed tomography. Any symptoms of ophthalmopathy came after the first hyperthyroidism diagnosis, from which the blood sample dates. The sequenced sample consisted of blood. The clonotype comes from a woman aged 25 to 45 with Graves' hyperthyroidism that later progressed to Graves' ophthalmopathy. This sequence joins TRBV2 and TRBJ2-5; no reliable D call. The CDR3 region is CASSGSFKAETQYF. CDR3 DNA sequence: TGTGCCAGCAGTGGCAGCTTCAAGGCAGAGACCCAGTACTTC.